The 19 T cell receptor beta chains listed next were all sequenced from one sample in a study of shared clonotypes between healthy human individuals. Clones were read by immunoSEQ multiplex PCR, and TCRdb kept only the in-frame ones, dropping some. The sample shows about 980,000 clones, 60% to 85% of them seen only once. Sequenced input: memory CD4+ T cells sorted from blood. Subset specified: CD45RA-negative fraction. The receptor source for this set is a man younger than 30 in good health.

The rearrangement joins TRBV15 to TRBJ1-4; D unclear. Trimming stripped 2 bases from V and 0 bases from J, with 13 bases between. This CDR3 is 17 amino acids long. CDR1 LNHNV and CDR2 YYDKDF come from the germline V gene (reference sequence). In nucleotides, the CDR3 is TGTGCCACCAGCAGAATCGGCAGTCTTGCAACTAATGAAAAACTGTTTTTT. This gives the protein CATSRIGSLATNEKLFF.

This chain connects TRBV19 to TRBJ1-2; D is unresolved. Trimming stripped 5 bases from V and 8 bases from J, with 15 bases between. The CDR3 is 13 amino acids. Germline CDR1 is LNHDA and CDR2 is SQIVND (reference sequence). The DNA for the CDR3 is TGTGCCAGTAGTCCAATTGGATGGTCCGGCTACACCTTC. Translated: CASSPIGWSGYTF.

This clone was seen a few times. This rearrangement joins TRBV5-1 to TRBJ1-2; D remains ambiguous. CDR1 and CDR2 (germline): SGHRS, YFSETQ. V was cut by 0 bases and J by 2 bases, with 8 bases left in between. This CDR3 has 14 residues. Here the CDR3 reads CASSLERLNYGYTF. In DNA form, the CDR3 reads TGCGCCAGCAGCTTGGAACGGCTCAACTATGGCTACACCTTC. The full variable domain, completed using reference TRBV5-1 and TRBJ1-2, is KAGVTQTPRYLIKTRGQQVTLSCSPISGHRSVSWYQQTPGQGLQFLFEYFSETQRNKGNFPGRFSGRQFSNSRSEMNVSTLELGDSALYLCASSLERLNYGYTFGSGTRLTVV.

The CDR3 DNA sequence: TGTGCCAGCAGCTCGCCCGCAGAGCATGAAAAACTGTTTTTT. It specifies CASSSPAEHEKLFF. The rearrangement joins TRBV9 to TRBJ1-4; the D is unclear. CDR3 length equals 14 residues. CDR1 is SGDLS and CDR2 is YYNGEE in the germline V gene. V gave up 4 bases and J gave up 6 bases, with 13 bases separating them.

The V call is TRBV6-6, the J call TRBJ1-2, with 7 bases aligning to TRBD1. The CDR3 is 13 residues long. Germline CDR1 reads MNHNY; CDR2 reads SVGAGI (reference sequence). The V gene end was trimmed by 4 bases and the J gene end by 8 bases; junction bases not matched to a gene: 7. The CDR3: CASSSIQGKGYTF. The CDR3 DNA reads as TGTGCCAGCAGTTCAATACAGGGGAAGGGCTACACCTTC.

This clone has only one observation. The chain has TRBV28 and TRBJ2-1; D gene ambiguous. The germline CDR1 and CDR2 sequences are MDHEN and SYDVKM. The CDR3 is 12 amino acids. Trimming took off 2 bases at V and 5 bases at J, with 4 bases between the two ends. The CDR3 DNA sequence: TGTGCCAGCAGTTTAGCCCACAATGAGCAGTTCTTC. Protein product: CASSLAHNEQFF.

The CDR3 is CASSPGQVLYEQYF. In DNA form, the CDR3 reads TGTGCCAGCAGCCCGGGACAGGTACTCTACGAGCAGTACTTC. This rearrangement joins TRBV2 to TRBJ2-7; TRBD1 matches 8 bases. CDR3 length: 14 residues. From germline, CDR1 is SNHLY and CDR2 FYNNEI. The trim removed 6 bases at V and 3 bases at J, leaving 7 bases unmatched. Full variable domain (outside the CDR3, taken from reference TRBV2 and TRBJ2-7): EPEVTQTPSHQVTQMGQEVILRCVPISNHLYFYWYRQILGQKVEFLVSFYNNEISEKSEIFDDQFSVERPDGSNFTLKIRSTKLEDSAMYFCASSPGQVLYEQYFGPGTRLTVT.

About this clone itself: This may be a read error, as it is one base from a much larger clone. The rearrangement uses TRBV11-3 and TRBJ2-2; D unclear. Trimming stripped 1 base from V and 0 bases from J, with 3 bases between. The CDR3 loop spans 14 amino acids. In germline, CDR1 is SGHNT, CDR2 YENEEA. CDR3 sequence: CASSLGANTGELFF. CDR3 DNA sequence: TGTGCCAGCAGCTTAGGTGCGAACACCGGGGAGCTGTTTTTT.

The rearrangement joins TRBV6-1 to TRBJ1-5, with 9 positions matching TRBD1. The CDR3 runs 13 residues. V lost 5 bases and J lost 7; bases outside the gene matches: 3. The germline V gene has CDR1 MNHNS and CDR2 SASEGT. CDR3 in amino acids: CASSWTGVQPQHF. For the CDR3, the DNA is TGTGCCAGCAGTTGGACAGGGGTCCAGCCCCAGCATTTT.

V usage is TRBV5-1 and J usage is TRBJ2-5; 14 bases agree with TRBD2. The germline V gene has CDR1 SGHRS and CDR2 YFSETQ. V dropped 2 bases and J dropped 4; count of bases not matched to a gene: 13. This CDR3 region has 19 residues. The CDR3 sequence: CASSFAGPGLAGERETQYF. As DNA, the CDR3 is TGCGCCAGCAGCTTTGCTGGGCCGGGACTAGCGGGGGAAAGAGAGACCCAGTACTTC.

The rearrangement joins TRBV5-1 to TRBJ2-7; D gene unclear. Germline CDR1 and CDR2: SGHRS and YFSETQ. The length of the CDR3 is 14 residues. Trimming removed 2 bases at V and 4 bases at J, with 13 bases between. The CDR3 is CASSFDRLPYEQYF. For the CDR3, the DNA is TGCGCCAGCAGCTTCGACCGCTTGCCTTACGAGCAGTACTTC.

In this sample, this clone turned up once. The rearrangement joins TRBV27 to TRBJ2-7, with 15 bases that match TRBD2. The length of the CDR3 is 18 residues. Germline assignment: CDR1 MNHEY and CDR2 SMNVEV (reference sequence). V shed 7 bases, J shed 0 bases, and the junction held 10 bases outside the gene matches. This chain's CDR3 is CASTKLRTSGGASYEQYF. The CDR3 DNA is TGTGCCAGCACCAAGCTACGGACTAGCGGGGGGGCCTCCTACGAGCAGTACTTC.

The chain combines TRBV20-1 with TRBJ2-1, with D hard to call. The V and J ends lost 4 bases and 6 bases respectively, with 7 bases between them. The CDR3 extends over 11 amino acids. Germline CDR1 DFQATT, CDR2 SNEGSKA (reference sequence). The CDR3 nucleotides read TGCAGTGCTAATAGACCCAATGAGCAGTTCTTC. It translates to CSANRPNEQFF.

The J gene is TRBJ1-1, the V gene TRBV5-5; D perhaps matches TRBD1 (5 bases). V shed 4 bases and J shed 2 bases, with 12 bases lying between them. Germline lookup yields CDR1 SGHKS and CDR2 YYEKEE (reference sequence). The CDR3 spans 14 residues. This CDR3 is CASSLGAVNTEAFF. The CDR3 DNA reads TGTGCCAGCAGCCTCGGGGCAGTCAACACTGAAGCTTTCTTT.

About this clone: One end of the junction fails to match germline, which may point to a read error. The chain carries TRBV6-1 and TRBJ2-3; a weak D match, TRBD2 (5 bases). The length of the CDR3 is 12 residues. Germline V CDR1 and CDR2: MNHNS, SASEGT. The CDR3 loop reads CASSPVRGNPHF. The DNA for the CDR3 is TGTGCCAGCAGCCCGGTAAGAGGGAATCCTCATTTT.

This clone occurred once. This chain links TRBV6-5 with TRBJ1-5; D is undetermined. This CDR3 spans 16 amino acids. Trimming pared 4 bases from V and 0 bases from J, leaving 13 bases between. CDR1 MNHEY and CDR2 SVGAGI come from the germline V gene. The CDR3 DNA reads TGTGCCAGCAGTTTTATGCAGTTTAATAGCAATCAGCCCCAGCATTTT. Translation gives CASSFMQFNSNQPQHF.

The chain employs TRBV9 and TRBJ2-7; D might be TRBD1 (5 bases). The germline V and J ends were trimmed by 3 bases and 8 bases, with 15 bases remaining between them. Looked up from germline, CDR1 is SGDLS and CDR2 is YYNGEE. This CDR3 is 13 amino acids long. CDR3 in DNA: TGTGCCAGCAGCGGAGCTGGGGCAGGGCAGCAGTACTTC. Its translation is CASSGAGAGQQYF.

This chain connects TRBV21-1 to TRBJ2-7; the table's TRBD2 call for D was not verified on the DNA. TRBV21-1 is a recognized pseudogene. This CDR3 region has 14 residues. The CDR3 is CASSKRAIDYEQYF. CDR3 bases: TGTGCCAGCAGCAAGAGGGCGATCGACTACGAGCAGTACTTC.

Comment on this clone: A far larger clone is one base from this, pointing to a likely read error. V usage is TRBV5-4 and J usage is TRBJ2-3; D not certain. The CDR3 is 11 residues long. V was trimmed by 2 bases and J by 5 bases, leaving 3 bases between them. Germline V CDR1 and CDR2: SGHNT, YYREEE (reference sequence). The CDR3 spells CASSFIDTQYF. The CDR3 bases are TGTGCCAGCAGCTTTATAGATACGCAGTATTTT.